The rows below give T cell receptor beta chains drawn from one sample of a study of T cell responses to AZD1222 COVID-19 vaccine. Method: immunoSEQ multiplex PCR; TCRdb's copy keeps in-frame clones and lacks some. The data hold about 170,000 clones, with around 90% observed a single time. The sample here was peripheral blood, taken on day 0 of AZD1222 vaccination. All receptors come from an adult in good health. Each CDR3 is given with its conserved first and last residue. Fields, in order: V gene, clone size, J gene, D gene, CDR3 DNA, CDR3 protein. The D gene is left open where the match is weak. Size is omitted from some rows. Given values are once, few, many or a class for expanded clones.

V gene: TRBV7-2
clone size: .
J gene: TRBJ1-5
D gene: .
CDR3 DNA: TGTGCCAGCAGCTCTACCTACAATCAGCCCCAGCATTTT
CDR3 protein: CASSSTYNQPQHF

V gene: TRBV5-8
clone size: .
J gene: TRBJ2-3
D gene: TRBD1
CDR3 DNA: TGTGCCAGCACCTGGGGTGGCCAGGGGGCTGTGATACAGTATTTT
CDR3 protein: CASTWGGQGAVIQYF

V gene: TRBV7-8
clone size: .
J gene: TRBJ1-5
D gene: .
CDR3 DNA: TGTGCCAGCAGCTTAACGGGGAGGGGCAATCAGCCCCAGCATTTT
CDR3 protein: CASSLTGRGNQPQHF

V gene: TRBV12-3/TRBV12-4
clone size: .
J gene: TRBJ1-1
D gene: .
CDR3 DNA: TGTGCCAGCAGTTCCGGGCCCCTCGCTGAAGCTTTCTTT
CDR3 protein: CASSSGPLAEAFF

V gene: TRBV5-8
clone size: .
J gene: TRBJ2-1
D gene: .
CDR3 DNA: TGTGCCAGCAGCTTGGGGGATAGGTTGAGGACCAATGAGCAGTTCTTC
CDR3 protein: CASSLGDRLRTNEQFF

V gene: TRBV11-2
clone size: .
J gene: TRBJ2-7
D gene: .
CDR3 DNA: TGTGCCAGCAGCCCTTATAAAAACTCCTACGAGCAGTACTTC
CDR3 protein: CASSPYKNSYEQYF

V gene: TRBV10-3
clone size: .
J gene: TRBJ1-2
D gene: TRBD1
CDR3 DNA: TGTGCCATCAGGGACAGGGGGTTCGATGGCTACACCTTC
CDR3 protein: CAIRDRGFDGYTF

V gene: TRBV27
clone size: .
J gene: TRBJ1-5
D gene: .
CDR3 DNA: TGTGCCAGCAGAAAAACAGTCTGGGGCAATCAGCCCCAGCATTTT
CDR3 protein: CASRKTVWGNQPQHF

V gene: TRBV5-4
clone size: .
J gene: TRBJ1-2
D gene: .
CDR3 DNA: TGTGCCAGCAGCTTGAGGACTGTCGGGGGCGGCTACACCTTC
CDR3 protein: CASSLRTVGGGYTF

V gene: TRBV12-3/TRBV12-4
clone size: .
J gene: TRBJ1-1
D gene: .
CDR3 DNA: TGTGCCAGCAGTCCCGGACTTATTAAAGCTTTCTTT
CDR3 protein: CASSPGLIKAFF

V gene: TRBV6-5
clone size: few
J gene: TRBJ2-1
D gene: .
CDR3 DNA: TGTGCCAGCAGCAAAATGCGGGGTCTCTACAATGAGCAGTTCTTC
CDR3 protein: CASSKMRGLYNEQFF

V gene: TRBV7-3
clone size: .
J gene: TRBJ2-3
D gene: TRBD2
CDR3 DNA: TGTGCCAGCAGCTTAAAGCCCAGCGGGAGGACAGATACGCAGTATTTT
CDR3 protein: CASSLKPSGRTDTQYF

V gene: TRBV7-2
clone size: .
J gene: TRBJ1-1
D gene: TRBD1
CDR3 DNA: TGTGCCAGCAGCTCCCGACAGGGTTCGAACACTGAAGCTTTCTTT
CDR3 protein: CASSSRQGSNTEAFF

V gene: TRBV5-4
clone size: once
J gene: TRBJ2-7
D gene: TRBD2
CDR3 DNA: TGTGCCAGCAGCTTCGGGACTAGCCGGGTCGAGCAGTACTTC
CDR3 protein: CASSFGTSRVEQYF

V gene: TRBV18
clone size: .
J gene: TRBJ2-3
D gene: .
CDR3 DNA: TGTGCCAGCTCGGAATCCGGGACTGTACTATTAGATACGCAGTATTTT
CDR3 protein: CASSESGTVLLDTQYF

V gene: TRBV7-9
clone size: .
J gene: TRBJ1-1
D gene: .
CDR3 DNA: TGTGCCAGCAGTACAGCAGGGATTCAACCCGAAGCTTTCTTT
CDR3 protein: CASSTAGIQPEAFF

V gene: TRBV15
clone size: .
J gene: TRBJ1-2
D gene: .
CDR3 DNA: TGTGCCACCAGCAGAGCCTCAGCCCCCGGGCGGCGGGTCGGAGGCTACACCTTC
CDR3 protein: CATSRASAPGRRVGGYTF

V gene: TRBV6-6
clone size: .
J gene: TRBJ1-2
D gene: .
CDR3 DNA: TGTGCCAGCACATACGAGCCTGACTATGGCTACACCTTC
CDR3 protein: CASTYEPDYGYTF

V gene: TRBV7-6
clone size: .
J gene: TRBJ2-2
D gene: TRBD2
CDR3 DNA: TGTGCCAGCAGCTTAGCACCCCCACCGACTAGCGGGCGGCTGCCAAACACCGGGGAGCTGTTTTTT
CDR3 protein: CASSLAPPPTSGRLPNTGELFF

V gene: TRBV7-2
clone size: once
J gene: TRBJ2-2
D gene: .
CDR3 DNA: TGTGCCAGCAGCGCACGGGGGGCGGGGACGCTAAACGGGGAGCTGTTTTTT
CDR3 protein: CASSARGAGTLNGELFF

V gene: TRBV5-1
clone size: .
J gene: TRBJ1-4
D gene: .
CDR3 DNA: TGCGCCAGCAGCCAAAAGGAAGGTACTAATGAAAAACTGTTTTTT
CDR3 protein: CASSQKEGTNEKLFF

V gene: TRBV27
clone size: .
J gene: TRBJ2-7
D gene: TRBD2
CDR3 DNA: TGTGCCAGCAGTTTATCGATTAACGTGGCGGGGGCCTACGAGCAGTACTTC
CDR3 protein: CASSLSINVAGAYEQYF

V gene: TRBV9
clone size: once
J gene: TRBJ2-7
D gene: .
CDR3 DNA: TGTGCCAGCGGACCTCCCTACGAGCAGTACTTC
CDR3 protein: CASGPPYEQYF

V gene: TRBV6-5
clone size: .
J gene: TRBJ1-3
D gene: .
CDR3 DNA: TGTGCCAGCAAACCGCAGGGGCGTTCTGGAAACACCATATATTTT
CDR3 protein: CASKPQGRSGNTIYF